A selection of T cell receptor beta chains follows, all from one sample in a study of shared clonotypes between healthy human individuals. The data were produced by immunoSEQ multiplex PCR, yet TCRdb's version contains in-frame clones alone and is incomplete. The sample contains over a million clones, over 95% of which appear only once. Sequencing was carried out using naive CD4+ T cells sorted from blood. These receptors all stem from a man aged 30 to 39 in good health. Both conserved end residues are part of each CDR3. The order of the fields is clone size, J gene, D gene, V gene, CDR3 protein, CDR3 DNA. The D gene is left open where the match is weak. Clone size is shown for a subset of rows, as once, few, many or a class of expanded clone.

NA TRBJ2-2 TRBD2 TRBV6-5 CASSYGTSGRAGELFF TGTGCCAGCAGTTACGGCACTAGCGGGAGGGCCGGGGAGCTGTTTTTT
NA TRBJ1-4 TRBD1 TRBV7-2 CASSYVGQATNEKLFF TGTGCCAGCAGCTACGTAGGACAGGCAACTAATGAAAAACTGTTTTTT
once TRBJ1-6 TRBD1 TRBV5-1 CASNLGMGQGNSPLHF TGCGCCAGCAACTTGGGCATGGGACAGGGAAATTCACCCCTCCACTTT
NA TRBJ2-3 TRBD2 TRBV19 CASSTLWTSGLDTQYF TGTGCCAGTAGTACCTTGTGGACTAGCGGGTTAGATACGCAGTATTTT
NA TRBJ2-2 TRBD2 TRBV13 CASSLEGRRWTSSNTGELFF TGTGCCAGCAGCTTAGAGGGCCGACGTTGGACTAGCTCGAACACCGGGGAGCTGTTTTTT
NA TRBJ2-5 NA TRBV5-4 CASSFATRGETQYF TGTGCCAGCAGCTTTGCGACAAGAGGGGAGACCCAGTACTTC
NA TRBJ1-3 NA TRBV4-3 CASSQDSRHYGNTIYF TGCGCCAGCAGCCAAGATAGCAGGCATTATGGAAACACCATATATTTT
NA TRBJ2-7 NA TRBV7-2 CASSLATSLGYEQYF TGTGCCAGCAGCTTAGCGACTAGTTTAGGGTACGAGCAGTACTTC
NA TRBJ2-3 NA TRBV6-5 CASSRTLPTDTQYF TGTGCCAGCTCCCGTACTCTACCCACAGATACGCAGTATTTT
NA TRBJ2-7 TRBD2 TRBV5-1 CASRTGLAGGPYEQYF TGCGCCAGCAGGACCGGACTAGCGGGAGGCCCCTACGAGCAGTACTTC
NA TRBJ1-3 NA TRBV5-6 CASSLGRSSGNTIYF TGTGCCAGCAGCTTGGGTCGGAGCTCTGGAAACACCATATATTTT
NA TRBJ2-3 TRBD2 TRBV18 CASSRNTGTSGNTQYF TGTGCCAGCTCACGTAACACCGGGACTAGCGGGAATACGCAGTATTTT
NA TRBJ2-5 NA TRBV6-1 CASILQPNVRTQYF TGTGCCAGCATACTACAGCCAAATGTTAGGACTCAGTACTTC
NA TRBJ1-5 TRBD1 TRBV28 CASSLIIGTVYSNQPQHF TGTGCCAGCAGTTTAATCATAGGGACAGTTTATAGCAATCAGCCCCAGCATTTT
NA TRBJ2-7 TRBD1 TRBV15 CATSFRVGTGSEQYF TGTGCCACCAGCTTCCGAGTAGGGACAGGGAGCGAGCAGTACTTC
NA TRBJ1-3 NA TRBV5-1 CASSLAGSSGNTIYF TGCGCCAGCAGCTTGGCCGGGTCTTCGGGAAACACCATATATTTT
NA TRBJ1-1 NA TRBV10-2 CASTGTKTEAFF TGCGCCAGTACCGGGACAAAGACTGAAGCTTTCTTT
NA TRBJ1-5 NA TRBV27 CASSLYRGRYGNQPQHF TGTGCCAGCAGTCTCTATCGAGGCAGATACGGCAATCAGCCCCAGCATTTT
once TRBJ1-2 NA TRBV5-4 CASSLIGNRGGYTF TGTGCCAGCAGCTTGATCGGGAATCGGGGTGGCTACACCTTC
NA TRBJ1-1 TRBD1 TRBV6-5 CASSYARGGAVTEAFF TGTGCCAGCAGTTACGCTCGAGGGGGCGCGGTCACTGAAGCTTTCTTT
NA TRBJ2-1 TRBD2 TRBV19 CASSMVAGLNEQFF TGTGCCAGTAGTATGGTAGCGGGGCTTAATGAGCAGTTCTTC
NA TRBJ1-5 NA TRBV28 CASSLLRGGQQPQHF TGTGCCAGCAGCCTTCTTCGGGGGGGCCAACAGCCCCAGCATTTT